This T cell receptor (beta chain) was retrieved from a study of T cells in narcolepsy. General study findings and limits: Healthy controls reportedly lacked the autoreactive clonotypes serially found in patients' blood. Autoreactive HCRT-specific and TRIB2-specific clonotypes were marked in same-patient CSF-versus-blood CD4+ comparisons.

The protocol was immunoSEQ multiplex PCR, while the TCRdb copy is restricted to in-frame clones and leaves out a portion. Of just over 20,000 clones in the sample, 92% were seen once. Regarding this clone: No antigen is known for it.

The CDR3 runs 15 residues. The ends lost 2 bases at V and 8 bases at J; junction bases unmatched: 7. CDR1 and CDR2 from the germline V gene are SGHAT and FQNNGV. This sequence originates from a human donor with narcolepsy. The sample was CD45RA- memory CD4+ T cells from PBMCs. The chain combines TRBV11-2 with TRBJ2-4; 9 nucleotides line up with TRBD2. CDR3 loop: CASSLRWERGDIQYF. In DNA, the CDR3 is TGTGCCAGCAGCTTAAGGTGGGAGCGGGGGGACATTCAGTACTTC.